This T cell receptor beta chain was captured in a study of T cell changes during pregnancy in multiple sclerosis. Generated by immunoSEQ multiplex PCR, the TCRdb table keeps only in-frame clones and is missing some. The data contain fewer than 130,000 clones, 91% of them singletons. The length of the CDR3 is 18 residues. The sequencing used peripheral blood, collected after pregnancy. The genes are TRBV21-1 and TRBJ2-7; no DNA check was done on the table's D call, TRBD2. TRBV21-1 is a known pseudogene. This TCR was sampled from a female donor with multiple sclerosis, enrolled in a pregnancy study. The CDR3 here is CASSNISSGGKNSYEQYF. CDR3 DNA sequence: TGTGCCAGCAGCAATATATCTAGCGGGGGGAAAAATTCCTACGAGCAGTACTTC.